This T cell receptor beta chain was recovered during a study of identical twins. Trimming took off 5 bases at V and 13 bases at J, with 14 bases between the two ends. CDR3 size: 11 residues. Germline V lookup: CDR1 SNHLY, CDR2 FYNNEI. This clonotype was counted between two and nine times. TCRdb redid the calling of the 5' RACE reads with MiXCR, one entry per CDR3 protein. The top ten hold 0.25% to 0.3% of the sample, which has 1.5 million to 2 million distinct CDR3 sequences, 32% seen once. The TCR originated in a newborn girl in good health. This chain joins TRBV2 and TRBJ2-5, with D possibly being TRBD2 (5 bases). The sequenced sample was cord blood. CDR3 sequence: CASSLGSPGYF. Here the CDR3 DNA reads TGTGCCAGCAGTCTAGGGAGCCCCGGGTACTTC. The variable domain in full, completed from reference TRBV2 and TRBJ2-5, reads EPEVTQTPSHQVTQMGQEVILRCVPISNHLYFYWYRQILGQKVEFLVSFYNNEISEKSEIFDDQFSVERPDGSNFTLKIRSTKLEDSAMYFCASSLGSPGYFGPGTRLLVL.